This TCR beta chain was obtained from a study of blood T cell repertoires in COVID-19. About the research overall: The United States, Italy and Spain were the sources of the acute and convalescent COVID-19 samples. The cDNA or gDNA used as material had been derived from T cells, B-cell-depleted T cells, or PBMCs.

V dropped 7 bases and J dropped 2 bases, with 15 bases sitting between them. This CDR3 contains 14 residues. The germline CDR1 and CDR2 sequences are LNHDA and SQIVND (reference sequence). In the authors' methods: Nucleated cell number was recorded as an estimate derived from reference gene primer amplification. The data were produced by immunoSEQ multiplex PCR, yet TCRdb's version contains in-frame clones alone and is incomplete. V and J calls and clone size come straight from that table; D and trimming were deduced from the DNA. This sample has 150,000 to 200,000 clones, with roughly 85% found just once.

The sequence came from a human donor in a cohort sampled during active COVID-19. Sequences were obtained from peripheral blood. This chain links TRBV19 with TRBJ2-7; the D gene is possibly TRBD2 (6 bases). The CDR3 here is CASTPGGAPYEQYF. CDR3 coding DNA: TGTGCCAGTACCCCGGGCGGGGCCCCCTACGAGCAGTACTTC.